This T cell receptor (beta chain) was observed in a study of shared clonotypes between healthy human individuals. Findings and limits, study-wide: Shared clonotypes: approximately 5.3% naive CD4, approximately 3.4% naive CD8, about 2.2% memory CD4, approximately 0.37% memory CD8.

None of the donors, who were healthy HIV-negative adults, had recently had acute infections or vaccinations. The repertoire was sequenced with immunoSEQ multiplex PCR; TCRdb's copy has only in-frame clones and lacks some. Among roughly 1 million clones listed, 65% to 75% were seen once. Details on this clone: Its antigen is as yet unknown. The sample carries other DNA sequences with the same CDR3.

The CDR3 loop spans 13 amino acids. Germline lookup yields CDR1 SGHDT and CDR2 YYEEEE. V lost 0 bases to trimming and J lost 3 bases, with 6 bases between them. The genes are TRBV5-6 and TRBJ2-5; unclear D gene. The sample taken for sequencing was memory CD4+ T cells sorted from blood. Subset denoted: CD45RA-negative fraction. The TCR comes from a young man in good health. This CDR3 reads CASSLDRKETQYF. As DNA, the CDR3 is TGTGCCAGCAGCTTGGACAGAAAAGAGACCCAGTACTTC. The full variable domain, with the rest looked up from reference TRBV5-6 and TRBJ2-5, is DAGVTQSPTHLIKTRGQQVTLRCSPKSGHDTVSWYQQALGQGPQFIFQYYEEEERQRGNFPDRFSGHQFPNYSSELNVNALLLGDSALYLCASSLDRKETQYFGPGTRLLVL.